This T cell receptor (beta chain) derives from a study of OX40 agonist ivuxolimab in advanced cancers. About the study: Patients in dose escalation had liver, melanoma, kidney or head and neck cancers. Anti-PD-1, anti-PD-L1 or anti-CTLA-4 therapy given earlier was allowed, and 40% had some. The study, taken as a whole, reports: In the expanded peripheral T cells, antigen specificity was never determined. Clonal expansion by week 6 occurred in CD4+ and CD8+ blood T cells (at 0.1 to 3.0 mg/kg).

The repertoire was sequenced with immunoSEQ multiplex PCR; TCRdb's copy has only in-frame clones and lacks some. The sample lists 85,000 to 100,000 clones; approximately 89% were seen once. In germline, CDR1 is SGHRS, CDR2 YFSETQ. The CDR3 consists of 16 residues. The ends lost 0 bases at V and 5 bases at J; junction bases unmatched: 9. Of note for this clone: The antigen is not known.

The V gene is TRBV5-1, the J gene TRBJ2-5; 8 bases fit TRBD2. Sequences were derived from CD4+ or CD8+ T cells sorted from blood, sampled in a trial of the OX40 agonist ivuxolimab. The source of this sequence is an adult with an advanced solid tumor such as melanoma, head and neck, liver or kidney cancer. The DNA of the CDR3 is TGCGCCAGCAGCTTGGCACCAGCGGGAGCCATGGAGACCCAGTACTTC. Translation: CASSLAPAGAMETQYF.